This TCR beta chain was documented in a study of cytomegalovirus exposure and HLA in healthy donors. Study-level findings and limits: Within an earlier analysis, most TCR beta V segments proved productive either about 90% or about 30% of the time. CMV serostatus stood as the only immune exposure information on hand. Later findings reportedly placed an Asian-associated ancestry cluster below the roughly 660-donor mean for N-insertions.

Donors were ostensibly healthy at sampling, although undocumented immune exposures were probable. Primers for the PCR totalled 60 Vbeta and 13 Jbeta. Using immunoSEQ multiplex PCR, the repertoire was profiled, and TCRdb retains in-frame clones only, with some absent. Of some 140,000 clones in the sample, roughly 70% were seen once. As concerns this clone: Antigen specificity is unknown.

The germline gives CDR1 MNHNS, CDR2 SASEGT. This CDR3 contains 17 residues. The ends were cut back, 2 bases at V and 4 bases at J, with 18 bases in the middle. The rearrangement uses TRBV6-1 and TRBJ1-3; D remains ambiguous. Sequencing was performed on PBMCs. This TCR was sampled from a man aged 30 to 39 in good health and CMV-seronegative. Written as DNA, the CDR3 is TGTGCCAGCAGTGAACATTGGGCCCCGTCGCTCGGAAACACCATATATTTT. Translated, it gives CASSEHWAPSLGNTIYF.